Listed below are T cell receptor beta chains from one sample, sequenced in a study of identical twins. TCRdb ran MiXCR on the 5' RACE reads and lists one entry per CDR3 protein. The sample includes approximately 470,000 distinct CDR3 sequences, over 12% of them seen just once. These records were also assigned to another study, of yellow fever vaccine responses in identical twins.

The sequencing sample was made of CD4+ T cells sorted from blood. These receptors were obtained from a woman younger than 35 in good health. Both conserved end residues are part of each CDR3. D genes are given only for firm matches. Where a row states a size, it is once, few, many or the class of an expanded clone; other rows omit it.

TRBJ2-3	TRBV20-1	few	-	CSASGYSTDTQYF	TGCAGTGCTAGCGGGTACAGCACAGATACGCAGTATTTT
TRBJ2-5	TRBV5-6	-	TRBD2	CASSRGGAGDLETQYF	TGTGCCAGCAGCCGTGGGGGAGCGGGAGATCTAGAGACCCAGTACTTC
TRBJ1-2	TRBV27	few	-	CASATDRRNYGYTF	TGTGCCAGCGCGACCGACAGACGAAACTATGGCTACACCTTC
TRBJ2-7	TRBV20-1	-	-	CSANTADYEQYF	TGCAGTGCTAACACAGCGGATTACGAGCAGTACTTC
TRBJ2-3	TRBV20-1	few	-	CSASPRTGTDTQYF	TGCAGTGCTAGTCCCAGGACTGGCACAGATACGCAGTATTTT
TRBJ2-6	TRBV5-1	few	-	CASSLDVSGANVLTF	TGCGCCAGCAGCTTGGACGTCTCTGGGGCCAACGTCCTGACTTTC
TRBJ1-2	TRBV6-1	-	TRBD1	CASSTRGRSNYGYTF	TGTGCCAGCAGTACCAGGGGGCGCAGTAACTATGGCTACACCTTC
TRBJ2-5	TRBV3-1	-	TRBD2	CASSQERTSGAQETQYF	TGTGCCAGCAGCCAAGAAAGAACTAGCGGGGCTCAAGAGACCCAGTACTTC
TRBJ2-4	TRBV4-2	-	TRBD2	CASSPRSGGDIQYF	TGTGCCAGCAGCCCGCGATCGGGAGGGGACATTCAGTACTTC
TRBJ2-1	TRBV7-9	-	TRBD2	CASSLASGRAYEQFF	TGTGCCAGCAGCTTAGCTAGCGGGAGGGCCTATGAGCAGTTCTTC
TRBJ1-6	TRBV28	-	TRBD1	CASGRRQGISPLHF	TGTGCCAGCGGTCGACGACAGGGGATTTCACCCCTCCACTTT
TRBJ2-7	TRBV11-1	few	-	CASSKRGSRLVYEQYF	TGTGCCAGCAGCAAGAGAGGGTCTCGACTCGTCTACGAGCAGTACTTC
TRBJ2-1	TRBV24-1	-	-	CATSDFYNEQFF	TGTGCCACCAGTGATTTTTACAATGAGCAGTTCTTC
TRBJ2-5	TRBV27	many	-	CASSLFPGGETQYF	TGTGCCAGCAGTTTATTCCCTGGCGGGGAGACCCAGTACTTC
TRBJ2-1	TRBV19	-	-	CASSMVGSSYNEQFF	TGTGCCAGTAGTATGGTTGGGAGCTCCTACAATGAGCAGTTCTTC
TRBJ2-1	TRBV20-1	few	TRBD2	CSARGLAGNYNEQFF	TGCAGTGCTAGAGGACTAGCGGGAAATTACAATGAGCAGTTCTTC
TRBJ2-4	TRBV28	few	-	CASSSSGSPNIQYF	TGTGCCAGCAGTTCCTCCGGGAGCCCAAACATTCAGTACTTC
TRBJ2-7	TRBV4-1	-	-	CASSQRTLGARSDEQYF	TGCGCCAGCAGCCAACGTACTCTGGGGGCGCGATCGGACGAGCAGTACTTC
TRBJ2-5	TRBV12-3/TRBV12-4	many	-	CASSLSGDGETQYF	TGTGCCAGCAGTTTGTCAGGGGACGGTGAGACCCAGTACTTC
TRBJ1-1	TRBV6-1	few	-	CASRNRPNTEAFF	TGTGCCAGCAGGAACAGACCGAACACTGAAGCTTTCTTT
TRBJ2-2	TRBV28	few	-	CASSLPGVNTGELFF	TGTGCCAGCAGTTTACCGGGAGTTAACACCGGGGAGCTGTTTTTT
TRBJ2-2	TRBV24-1	-	-	CATSDSSGYTGELFF	TGTGCCACCAGTGATTCTAGTGGCTACACCGGGGAGCTGTTTTTT
TRBJ2-3	TRBV11-2	-	-	CASSLAGGFPDTQYF	TGTGCCAGCAGCTTAGCCGGGGGCTTCCCAGATACGCAGTATTTT
TRBJ2-1	TRBV7-9	-	-	CASSLERIHYNEQFF	TGTGCCAGCAGCTTAGAGCGGATTCACTACAATGAGCAGTTCTTC
TRBJ2-1	TRBV9	few	-	CASSVAPSRRGDEQFF	TGTGCCAGCAGCGTAGCCCCCTCCCGCAGGGGGGATGAGCAGTTCTTC
TRBJ2-6	TRBV29-1	few	-	CSVMKESGANVLTF	TGCAGCGTGATGAAGGAGTCTGGGGCCAACGTCCTGACTTTC
TRBJ2-5	TRBV20-1	few	-	CSAVQGRQETQYF	TGCAGTGCCGTCCAGGGACGCCAAGAGACCCAGTACTTC
TRBJ2-7	TRBV20-1	few	TRBD1	CSATTGNAYEQYF	TGCAGTGCGACGACAGGGAATGCCTACGAGCAGTACTTC
TRBJ2-5	TRBV29-1	-	-	CSVPPDEGSTQTQYF	TGCAGCGTCCCGCCAGATGAAGGGAGCACCCAGACCCAGTACTTC
TRBJ2-3	TRBV6-5	few	-	CASSSWDTPDTQYF	TGTGCCAGCAGTTCGTGGGACACACCAGATACGCAGTATTTT
TRBJ1-2	TRBV6-5	many	-	CASSRQNYGYTF	TGTGCCAGCAGTCGACAGAACTATGGCTACACCTTC
TRBJ2-3	TRBV7-3	few	-	CASSFVGNRTDTQYF	TGTGCCAGCAGCTTTGTGGGGAATCGCACAGATACGCAGTATTTT
TRBJ2-1	TRBV20-1	once	TRBD2	CSARDPSSGRGNEQFF	TGCAGTGCTAGAGATCCTTCTAGCGGGAGGGGCAATGAGCAGTTCTTC